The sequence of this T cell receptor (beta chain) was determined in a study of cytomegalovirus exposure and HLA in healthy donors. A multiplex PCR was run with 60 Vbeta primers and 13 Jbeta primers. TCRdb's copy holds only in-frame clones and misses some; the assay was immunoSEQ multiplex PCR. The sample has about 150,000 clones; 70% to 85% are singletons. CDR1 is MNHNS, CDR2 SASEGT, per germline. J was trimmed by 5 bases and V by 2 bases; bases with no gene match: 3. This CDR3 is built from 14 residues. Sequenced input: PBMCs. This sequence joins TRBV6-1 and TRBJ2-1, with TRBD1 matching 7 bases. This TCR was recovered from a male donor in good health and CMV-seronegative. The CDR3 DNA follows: TGTGCCAGCAGTGAACCGGGACAGAACAATGAGCAGTTCTTC. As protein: CASSEPGQNNEQFF.